The clone carrying this T cell receptor (beta chain) came up a few times. No antigen is known for it. Through a sample-barcoded 5' primer and a J-beta primer mix, a second PCR was run for roughly 6 to 11 cycles. Each cDNA molecule was tagged by a template-switch adaptor with 12 random nucleotides. TCRdb re-analysed the 5' RACE reads in MiXCR, keeping a single row per CDR3 protein. The table includes roughly 500,000 distinct CDR3 sequences, approximately 27% detected once. The people who gave samples were healthy Caucasians from Russia, aged roughly 6 to 100. This sample is part of a study of blood T cells in healthy people across ages. Across the study: The capture of about one barcoded beta molecule per two T cells was achieved by template switching.

The CDR3 spans 15 residues. Germline trimming cut 5 bases from V and 8 bases from J; bases unmatched to any gene: 11. Germline CDR1 SGHVS, CDR2 FNYEAQ. Study findings and constraints: The percentage of naive T cells correlated strongly with TCR beta diversity.

The receptor was derived from a woman in her seventies in good health. The chain links TRBV7-6 to TRBJ1-4; 7 bases map to TRBD1. Specimen: blood. The CDR3 loop is CASSAQTGQNEKLFF. In DNA form, the CDR3 reads TGTGCCAGCAGCGCCCAGACAGGGCAGAACGAAAAACTGTTTTTT.